The T cell receptor beta chain described here comes from a study of T cells in Graves' hyperthyroidism and ophthalmopathy. Amplification of TCR beta CDR3 regions used RNA as the template. HTBI primers were employed in a first-round RT-PCR of the TCR CDR3. TCRdb re-derived calls from the multiplex PCR reads in MiXCR, one entry per CDR3 protein. Of about 560,000 distinct CDR3 sequences in the sample, roughly 14% were seen once. The ends lost 0 bases at V and 5 bases at J; junction bases unmatched: 26. Germline CDR1 reads DFQATT; CDR2 reads SNEGSKA (reference sequence). This CDR3 region has 22 residues. In this sample, this clonotype turned up a few times.

V usage is TRBV20-1 and J usage is TRBJ2-3; TRBD2 agrees at 10 bases. This receptor was taken from a woman aged 25 to 45 with Graves' hyperthyroidism. The specimen sequenced was blood. CDR3 sequence reads: CSARDFKGGASGRTGSLDTQYF. As DNA, the CDR3 is TGCAGTGCTAGAGATTTTAAGGGGGGGGCTAGCGGGAGAACCGGTTCTTTAGATACGCAGTATTTT.